This TCR beta chain emerged from a study of blood T cell repertoires in COVID-19. Sequenced by immunoSEQ multiplex PCR; TCRdb stores in-frame clones only, minus some. This table holds under 200,000 clones, roughly 90% found once. This CDR3 is 15 amino acids long. Losses at the gene ends were 6 bases for V and 5 bases for J; bases not matched to a gene: 7. CDR1 and CDR2 (germline): MDHEN, SYDVKM. The TCR sequence derives from a man aged 45-65 years with acute or convalescent COVID-19. Specimen: peripheral blood. The chain carries TRBV28 and TRBJ2-1; 10 bases match TRBD2. The CDR3 spells CASRPRTSGNNEQFF. As DNA, the CDR3 is TGTGCCAGCAGGCCACGGACTAGCGGAAACAATGAGCAGTTCTTC.